The rows below give T cell receptor beta chains drawn from one sample of a study of shared clonotypes between healthy human individuals. TCRdb's table, derived via immunoSEQ multiplex PCR, lists solely in-frame clones and lacks some. Of 100,000 to 120,000 clones listed, around two thirds were seen once; the top ten hold roughly 25%. Sequencing input: memory CD8+ T cells sorted from blood. The receptors shown here come from a woman under 40 in good health. The CDR3 runs from the conserved cysteine through the conserved F or W. Fields, in order: D gene, V gene, J gene, clone size, CDR3 DNA, CDR3 protein. The D gene is left open where the match is weak. The size entry is marked missing in some rows and otherwise reads once, few, many or a size class.

d_call: .; v_call: TRBV28; j_call: TRBJ1-3; clone_size: .; cdr3_nt: TGTGCCAGCAGTTTAACTCCCTCTGGAAACACCATATATTTT; cdr3_aa: CASSLTPSGNTIYF
d_call: TRBD2; v_call: TRBV5-4; j_call: TRBJ2-5; clone_size: .; cdr3_nt: TGTGCCAGCAGTTTAATTAGCGGGATCCAAGAGACCCAGTACTTC; cdr3_aa: CASSLISGIQETQYF
d_call: .; v_call: TRBV7-9; j_call: TRBJ1-2; clone_size: few; cdr3_nt: TGTGCCAGCAGTCCCGGGACAACTAACTATGGCTACACCTTC; cdr3_aa: CASSPGTTNYGYTF
d_call: .; v_call: TRBV9; j_call: TRBJ1-3; clone_size: .; cdr3_nt: TGTGCCAGCAGCCCTAACGGGGCTGGAAACACCATATATTTT; cdr3_aa: CASSPNGAGNTIYF
d_call: .; v_call: TRBV4-2; j_call: TRBJ2-7; clone_size: .; cdr3_nt: TGTGCCAGCAGCCAAGAAACCGGGACCCCGCCCTACGAGCAGTACTTC; cdr3_aa: CASSQETGTPPYEQYF
d_call: TRBD1; v_call: TRBV30; j_call: TRBJ1-2; clone_size: .; cdr3_nt: TGTGCCTGGCTAGACCTATTAGGACAGGCTCTCTTCTATGGCTACACCTTC; cdr3_aa: CAWLDLLGQALFYGYTF
d_call: .; v_call: TRBV28; j_call: TRBJ2-7; clone_size: .; cdr3_nt: TGTGCCAGAAGCCCCACGGGACACCTCTACGAGCAGTACTTC; cdr3_aa: CARSPTGHLYEQYF
d_call: .; v_call: TRBV4-1; j_call: TRBJ1-2; clone_size: few; cdr3_nt: TGCGCCAGCAGCCAACTCCAGGGATCCAATAGAGGCTACACCTTC; cdr3_aa: CASSQLQGSNRGYTF
d_call: TRBD1; v_call: TRBV5-1; j_call: TRBJ2-7; clone_size: .; cdr3_nt: TGCGCCAGCAGCTTACATCCGGGACAGGGTGACGAGCAGTACTTC; cdr3_aa: CASSLHPGQGDEQYF
d_call: TRBD2; v_call: TRBV4-1; j_call: TRBJ2-7; clone_size: .; cdr3_nt: TGCGCCAGCAGCCAAGCCCCTGGGGGGGTATACGAGCAGTACTTC; cdr3_aa: CASSQAPGGVYEQYF
d_call: .; v_call: TRBV19; j_call: TRBJ2-1; clone_size: few; cdr3_nt: TGTGCCAGTAGTATAGGGGCAGGGAGTTTCAATGAGCAGTTCTTC; cdr3_aa: CASSIGAGSFNEQFF
d_call: TRBD2; v_call: TRBV5-8; j_call: TRBJ2-3; clone_size: few; cdr3_nt: TGTGCCAGCAGCTTGGGGCTAGCGGGAGTGGATACGCAGTATTTT; cdr3_aa: CASSLGLAGVDTQYF
d_call: TRBD2; v_call: TRBV7-6; j_call: TRBJ2-5; clone_size: .; cdr3_nt: TGTGCCAGCAGCCCCCCAGCGGGAGCGAGAGAGACCCAGTACTTC; cdr3_aa: CASSPPAGARETQYF
d_call: TRBD2; v_call: TRBV25-1; j_call: TRBJ2-7; clone_size: .; cdr3_nt: TGTGCCAGCAGTGAAAGGGCGGGAGTCTCCCACGAGCAGTACTTC; cdr3_aa: CASSERAGVSHEQYF
d_call: TRBD2; v_call: TRBV4-2; j_call: TRBJ2-3; clone_size: .; cdr3_nt: TGTGCCAGCACCCTAGCGGGAGAAGTTACGGATACGCAGTATTTT; cdr3_aa: CASTLAGEVTDTQYF
d_call: .; v_call: TRBV21-1; j_call: TRBJ2-3; clone_size: .; cdr3_nt: TGTGCCAGCAGCTGTGGACTTACCCACACAGATACGCAGTATTTT; cdr3_aa: CASSCGLTHTDTQYF
d_call: .; v_call: TRBV6-6; j_call: TRBJ2-7; clone_size: .; cdr3_nt: TGTGCCAGCAGTCTCCCTCACGGGTCGACCCGCCACGAGCAGTACTTC; cdr3_aa: CASSLPHGSTRHEQYF
d_call: .; v_call: TRBV7-9; j_call: TRBJ1-5; clone_size: .; cdr3_nt: TGTGCCAGCAGCTCCTATGGGGAATCGGGTCAGCCCCAGCATTTT; cdr3_aa: CASSSYGESGQPQHF
d_call: .; v_call: TRBV4-2; j_call: TRBJ2-1; clone_size: .; cdr3_nt: TGTGCCAGCAGCCACACCCGGGACACGGTACACAATGAGCAGTTCTTC; cdr3_aa: CASSHTRDTVHNEQFF
d_call: .; v_call: TRBV7-2; j_call: TRBJ2-7; clone_size: .; cdr3_nt: TGTGCCAGCAGCTCACTAGACCCAGTCGACGAGCAGTACTTC; cdr3_aa: CASSSLDPVDEQYF
d_call: .; v_call: TRBV11-3; j_call: TRBJ1-2; clone_size: .; cdr3_nt: TGTGCCAGCAGCTTAAACGGGGAGGCTTATGGCTACACCTTC; cdr3_aa: CASSLNGEAYGYTF
d_call: .; v_call: TRBV29-1; j_call: TRBJ1-2; clone_size: .; cdr3_nt: TGCAGCGTTGAAGACGCCGACAGAGGATATGGCTACACCTTC; cdr3_aa: CSVEDADRGYGYTF
d_call: .; v_call: TRBV5-1; j_call: TRBJ1-2; clone_size: .; cdr3_nt: TGCGCCAGCAGCTTGGGCGATCGGGATAACTATGGCTACACCTTC; cdr3_aa: CASSLGDRDNYGYTF
d_call: .; v_call: TRBV12-5; j_call: TRBJ2-1; clone_size: many; cdr3_nt: TGTGCTAGTGGCCTTCTCCTGGGGGGGGCGGCTAATGAGCAGTTCTTC; cdr3_aa: CASGLLLGGAANEQFF
d_call: .; v_call: TRBV11-2; j_call: TRBJ1-1; clone_size: few; cdr3_nt: TGTGCCAGCAGCTTAGATTCCCCGCTAAACACTGAAGCTTTCTTT; cdr3_aa: CASSLDSPLNTEAFF
d_call: .; v_call: TRBV9; j_call: TRBJ2-7; clone_size: .; cdr3_nt: TGTGCCAGCAGCGCCAGGACTGACTCCTACGAGCAGTACTTC; cdr3_aa: CASSARTDSYEQYF
d_call: TRBD2; v_call: TRBV7-9; j_call: TRBJ2-7; clone_size: few; cdr3_nt: TGTGCCAGCAGCCTAGCGGCTTCGCATTACGACGAGCAGTACTTC; cdr3_aa: CASSLAASHYDEQYF
d_call: TRBD1; v_call: TRBV25-1; j_call: TRBJ2-7; clone_size: .; cdr3_nt: TGTGCCAGCAGTGAAGAGAGAAAGACAGGGGGCTTATCCTACGAGCAGTACTTC; cdr3_aa: CASSEERKTGGLSYEQYF
d_call: .; v_call: TRBV28; j_call: TRBJ1-2; clone_size: .; cdr3_nt: TGTGCCAGCAGTTTGGACCGTTTCGGCGACTATGGCTACACCTTC; cdr3_aa: CASSLDRFGDYGYTF
d_call: TRBD1; v_call: TRBV5-6; j_call: TRBJ2-5; clone_size: .; cdr3_nt: TGTGCCAGCAGCATTAGGACAGGATTTGAGACCCAGTACTTC; cdr3_aa: CASSIRTGFETQYF
d_call: .; v_call: TRBV29-1; j_call: TRBJ2-3; clone_size: .; cdr3_nt: TGCAGCGTTGGAGACAGTCACTTTAGCTGCGATACGCAGTATTTT; cdr3_aa: CSVGDSHFSCDTQYF
d_call: .; v_call: TRBV6-5; j_call: TRBJ1-3; clone_size: .; cdr3_nt: TGTGCCAGCAGTTACTCCGGCTCTGGAAACACCATATATTTT; cdr3_aa: CASSYSGSGNTIYF
d_call: .; v_call: TRBV5-6; j_call: TRBJ1-1; clone_size: once; cdr3_nt: TGTGCCAGCAGCCTTGGACACATGAACACTGAAGCTTTCTTT; cdr3_aa: CASSLGHMNTEAFF
d_call: .; v_call: TRBV6-6; j_call: TRBJ2-1; clone_size: .; cdr3_nt: TGTGCCAGCACAGTGAGTAGGGTCTCCTACAATGAGCAGTTCTTC; cdr3_aa: CASTVSRVSYNEQFF
d_call: .; v_call: TRBV15; j_call: TRBJ2-1; clone_size: .; cdr3_nt: TGTGCCACCAGCAGAGGAGATTACAATGAGCAGTTCTTC; cdr3_aa: CATSRGDYNEQFF